The present T cell receptor beta chain was sequenced within a study of CD8 T cells in ankylosing spondylitis. Study results and caveats: A TCR beta motif of about 8 highly homologous variants appeared characteristic of ankylosing spondylitis blood. A CD8+ phenotype characterized the disease-linked clones, which were relatively rare in peripheral blood.

In making TCR beta libraries, quantitative 5'-RACE with molecular barcodes was used. TCRdb itself ran the 5' RACE reads through MiXCR, one entry per CDR3 protein. The sample carries fewer than 400,000 distinct CDR3 sequences, around 24% recorded once. This clonotype was counted many times. Its specificity is unknown. The CDR3 spans 14 residues. Germline assignment: CDR1 SNHLY and CDR2 FYNNEI. V lost 10 bases and J 5 bases, leaving 20 bases between the germline ends. The chain couples TRBV2 to TRBJ1-1; D perhaps matches TRBD1 (6 bases). The specimen sequenced was blood, either unsorted or a sorted T cell fraction (not recorded which). This sequence was found in a male donor with ankylosing spondylitis. This CDR3 is CATKVQRGVTEAFF. Written as DNA, the CDR3 is TGTGCCACCAAGGTGCAGAGGGGGGTGACTGAAGCTTTCTTT.